One sample yielded the 2 T cell receptor beta chains listed below, sequenced in a study of T cells in Graves' hyperthyroidism and ophthalmopathy. Using RNA transcripts as the source, TCR beta CDR3 regions were amplified. First-round RT-PCR with HTBI primers amplified the TCR CDR3 region. TCRdb reprocessed the multiplex PCR reads with MiXCR, giving one entry per CDR3 protein. This sample has 540,000 or so distinct CDR3 sequences, with approximately 44% found just once. The sequencing input was peripheral blood or thyroid tissue (not recorded which). The source is an adult woman with Graves' disease, either hyperthyroidism or ophthalmopathy (not recorded which).

Concerning this clonotype itself: One base away lies a much larger clone, so this may be a sequencing read error. The gene calls are TRBV7-8 and TRBJ2-3; D remains unclear. CDR3 length equals 12 residues. Germline CDR1 is SGHVS and CDR2 is FQNEAQ. V was clipped by 4 bases and J by 6 bases, with 8 bases between them. This chain's CDR3 is CASSSGRDTQYF. The CDR3 DNA reads TGTGCCAGCAGCTCAGGTCGGGATACGCAGTATTTT.

V is TRBV10-3 and J is TRBJ2-7, with 7 bases matching TRBD1. V was clipped by 0 bases and J by 6 bases; unmatched bases: 5. In germline, CDR1 is ENHRY, CDR2 SYGVKD. The CDR3 has 14 amino acids. CDR3 region: CAISESSTGTEQYF. CDR3 in DNA: TGTGCCATCAGTGAGTCGTCGACAGGGACCGAGCAGTACTTC.